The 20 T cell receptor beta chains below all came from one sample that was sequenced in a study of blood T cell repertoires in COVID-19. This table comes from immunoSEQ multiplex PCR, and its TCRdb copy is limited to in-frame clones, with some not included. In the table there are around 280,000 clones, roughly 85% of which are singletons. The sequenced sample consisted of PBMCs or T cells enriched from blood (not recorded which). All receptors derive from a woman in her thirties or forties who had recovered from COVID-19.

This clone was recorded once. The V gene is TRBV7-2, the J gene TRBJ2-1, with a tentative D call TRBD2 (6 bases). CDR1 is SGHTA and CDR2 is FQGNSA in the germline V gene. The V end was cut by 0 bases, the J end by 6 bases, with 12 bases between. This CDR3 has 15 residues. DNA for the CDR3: TGTGCCAGCAGCTTAGCCGGGATGGGGGGCAATGAGCAGTTCTTC. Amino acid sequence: CASSLAGMGGNEQFF.

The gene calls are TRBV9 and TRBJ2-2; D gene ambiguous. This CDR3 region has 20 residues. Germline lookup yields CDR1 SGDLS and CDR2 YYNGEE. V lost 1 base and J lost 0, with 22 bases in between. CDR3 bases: TGTGCCAGCAGCGTAAGTGACCGCGGAGCCCCCCTTACGAACACCGGGGAGCTGTTTTTT. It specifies CASSVSDRGAPLTNTGELFF.

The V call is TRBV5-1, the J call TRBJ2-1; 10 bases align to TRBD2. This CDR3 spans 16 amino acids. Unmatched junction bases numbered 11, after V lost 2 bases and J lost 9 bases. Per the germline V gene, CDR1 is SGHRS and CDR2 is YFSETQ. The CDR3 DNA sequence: TGCGCCAGCAGCTTATTCCTAGCGGGAGTGGAGGGTGAGCAGTTCTTC. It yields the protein CASSLFLAGVEGEQFF.

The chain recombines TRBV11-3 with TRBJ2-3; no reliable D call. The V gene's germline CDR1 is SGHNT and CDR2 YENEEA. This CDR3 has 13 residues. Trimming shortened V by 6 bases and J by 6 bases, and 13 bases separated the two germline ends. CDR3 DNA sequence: TGTGCCAGCAGAGAACGGTCGCCCGATACGCAGTATTTT. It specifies CASRERSPDTQYF.

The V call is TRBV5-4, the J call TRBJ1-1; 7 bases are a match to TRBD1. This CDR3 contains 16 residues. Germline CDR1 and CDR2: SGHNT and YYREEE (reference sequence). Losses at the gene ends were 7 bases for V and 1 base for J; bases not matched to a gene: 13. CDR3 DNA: TGTGCCAGCGGACCAACAGGGGCGCGGGCGAACACTGAAGCTTTCTTT. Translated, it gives CASGPTGARANTEAFF.

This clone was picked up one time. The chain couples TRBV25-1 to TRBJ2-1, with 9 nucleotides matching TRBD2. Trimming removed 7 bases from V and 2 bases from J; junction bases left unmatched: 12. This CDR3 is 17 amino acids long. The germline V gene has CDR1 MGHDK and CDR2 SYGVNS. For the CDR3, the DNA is TGTGCCAGCAAGGGGGATTTGGGACTAGCTCCCTACAATGAGCAGTTCTTC. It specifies CASKGDLGLAPYNEQFF.

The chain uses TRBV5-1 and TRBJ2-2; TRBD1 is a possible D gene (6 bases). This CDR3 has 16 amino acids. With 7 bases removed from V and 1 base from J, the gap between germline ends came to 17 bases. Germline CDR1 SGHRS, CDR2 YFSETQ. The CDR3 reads CASAEQGQLNTGELFF. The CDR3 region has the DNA TGCGCCAGCGCTGAACAGGGACAATTGAACACCGGGGAGCTGTTTTTT.

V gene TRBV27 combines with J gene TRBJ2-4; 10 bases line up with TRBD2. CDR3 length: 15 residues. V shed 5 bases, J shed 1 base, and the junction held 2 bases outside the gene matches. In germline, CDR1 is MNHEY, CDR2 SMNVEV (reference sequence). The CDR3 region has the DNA TGTGCCAGCAGTCAGGGACTAGCGGCCAAAAACATTCAGTACTTC. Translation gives CASSQGLAAKNIQYF.

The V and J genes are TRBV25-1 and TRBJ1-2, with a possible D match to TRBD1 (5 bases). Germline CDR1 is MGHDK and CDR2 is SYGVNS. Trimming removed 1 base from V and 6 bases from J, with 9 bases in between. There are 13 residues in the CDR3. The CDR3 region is CASSELAGHGYTF. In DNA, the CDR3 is TGTGCCAGCAGTGAATTAGCAGGGCATGGCTACACCTTC.

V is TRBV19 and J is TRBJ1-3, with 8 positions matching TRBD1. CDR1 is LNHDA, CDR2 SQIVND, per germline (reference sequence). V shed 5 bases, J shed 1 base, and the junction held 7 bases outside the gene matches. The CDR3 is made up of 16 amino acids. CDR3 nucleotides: TGTGCCAGTAGTCCCGGGACAGGTCTTTCTGGAAACACCATATATTTT. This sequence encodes CASSPGTGLSGNTIYF.

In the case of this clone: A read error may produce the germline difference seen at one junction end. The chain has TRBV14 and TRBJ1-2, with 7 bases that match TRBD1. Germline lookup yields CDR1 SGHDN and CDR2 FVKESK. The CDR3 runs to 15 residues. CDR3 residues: CASSEDLTGPYGYTF. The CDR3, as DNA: TGTGCCAGCAGCGAAGACTTGACAGGGCCCTATGGCTACACCTTC.

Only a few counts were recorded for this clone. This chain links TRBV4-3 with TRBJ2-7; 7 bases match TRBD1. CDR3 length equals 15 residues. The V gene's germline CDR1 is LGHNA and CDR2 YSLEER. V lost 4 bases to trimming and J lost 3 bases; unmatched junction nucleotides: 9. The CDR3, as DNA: TGCGCCAGCAGCCCCTACCGGGACAGCCACTACGAGCAGTACTTC. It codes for CASSPYRDSHYEQYF.

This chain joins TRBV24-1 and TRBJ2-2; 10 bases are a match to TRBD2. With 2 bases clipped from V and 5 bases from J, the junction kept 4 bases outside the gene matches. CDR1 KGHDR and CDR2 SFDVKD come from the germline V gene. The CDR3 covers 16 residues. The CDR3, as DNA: TGTGCCACCAGTGATTCTAGCGGGAGCGGGACCGGGGAGCTGTTTTTT. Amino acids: CATSDSSGSGTGELFF.

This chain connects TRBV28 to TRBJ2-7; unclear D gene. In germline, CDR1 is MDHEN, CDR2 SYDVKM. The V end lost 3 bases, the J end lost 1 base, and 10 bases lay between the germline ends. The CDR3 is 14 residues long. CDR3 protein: CASSFMGRSYEQYF. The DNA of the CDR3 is TGTGCCAGCAGTTTCATGGGCAGATCCTACGAGCAGTACTTC.

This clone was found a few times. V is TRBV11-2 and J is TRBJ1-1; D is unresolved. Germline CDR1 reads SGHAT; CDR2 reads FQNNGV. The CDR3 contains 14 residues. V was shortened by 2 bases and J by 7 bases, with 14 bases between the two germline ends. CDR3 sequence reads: CASSLPGTYFEAFF. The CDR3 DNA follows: TGTGCCAGCAGCTTACCAGGAACCTACTTTGAAGCTTTCTTT.

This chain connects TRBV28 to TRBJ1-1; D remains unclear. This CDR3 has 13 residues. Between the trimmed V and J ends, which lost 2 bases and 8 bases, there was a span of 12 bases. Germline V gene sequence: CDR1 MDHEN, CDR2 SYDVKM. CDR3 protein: CASSLRGYGEAFF. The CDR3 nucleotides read TGTGCCAGCAGTTTACGAGGGTATGGCGAAGCTTTCTTT.

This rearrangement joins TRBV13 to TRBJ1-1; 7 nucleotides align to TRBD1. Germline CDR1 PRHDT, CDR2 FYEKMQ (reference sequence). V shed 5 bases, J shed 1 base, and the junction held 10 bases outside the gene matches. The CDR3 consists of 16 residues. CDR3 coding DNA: TGTGCCAGCAGCCCCCCTGACAGGGCCCCGAACACTGAAGCTTTCTTT. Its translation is CASSPPDRAPNTEAFF.

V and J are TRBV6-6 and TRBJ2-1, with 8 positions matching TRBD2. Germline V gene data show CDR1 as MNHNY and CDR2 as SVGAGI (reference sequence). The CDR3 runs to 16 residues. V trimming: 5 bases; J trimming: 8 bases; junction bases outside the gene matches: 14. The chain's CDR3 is CASSRVLGTSFYEQFF. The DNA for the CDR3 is TGTGCCAGCAGTCGAGTCCTCGGGACTAGTTTCTATGAGCAGTTCTTC.

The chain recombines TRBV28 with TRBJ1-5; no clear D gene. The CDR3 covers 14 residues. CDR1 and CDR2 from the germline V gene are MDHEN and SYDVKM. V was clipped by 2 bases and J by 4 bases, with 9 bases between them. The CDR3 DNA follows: TGTGCCAGCAGTTTAGGGGAGCGAAATCAGCCCCAGCATTTT. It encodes CASSLGERNQPQHF. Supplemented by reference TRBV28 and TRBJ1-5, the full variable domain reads DVKVTQSSRYLVKRTGEKVFLECVQDMDHENMFWYRQDPGLGLRLIYFSYDVKMKEKGDIPEGYSVSREKKERFSLILESASTNQTSMYLCASSLGERNQPQHFGDGTRLSIL.

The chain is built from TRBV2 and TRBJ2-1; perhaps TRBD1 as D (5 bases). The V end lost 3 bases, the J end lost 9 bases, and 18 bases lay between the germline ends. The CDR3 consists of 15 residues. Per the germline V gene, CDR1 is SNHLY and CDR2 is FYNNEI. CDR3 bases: TGTGCCAGCAGTGACCGTTTGGGGCTAAACCCTGAGCAGTTCTTC. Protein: CASSDRLGLNPEQFF.